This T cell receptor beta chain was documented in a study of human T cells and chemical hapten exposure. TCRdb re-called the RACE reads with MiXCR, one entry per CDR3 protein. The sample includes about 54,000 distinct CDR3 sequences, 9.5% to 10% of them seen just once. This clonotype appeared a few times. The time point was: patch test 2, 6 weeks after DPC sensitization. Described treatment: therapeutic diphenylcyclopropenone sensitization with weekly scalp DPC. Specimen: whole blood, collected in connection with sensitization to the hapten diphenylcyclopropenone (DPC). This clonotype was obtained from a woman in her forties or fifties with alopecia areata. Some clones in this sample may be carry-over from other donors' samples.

The CDR3 protein is CASSPGFLSADTQYF. CDR3 nucleotides: TGTGCCAGCAGCCCGGGATTCTTGTCGGCAGATACGCAGTATTTT. The rearrangement links TRBV11-2 to TRBJ2-3; possibly TRBD2 for D (5 bases). CDR1 SGHAT and CDR2 FQNNGV come from the germline V gene. This CDR3 spans 15 amino acids. The V end was cut by 5 bases, the J end by 4 bases, with 16 bases between.